The next 31 T cell receptor beta chains were all read from a single sample in a study of blood T cell repertoires in COVID-19 (dated by TCRdb to between 2020 and 2021). The library was made by the immunoSEQ multiplex PCR assay. What TCRdb holds here is the immuneACCESS table cut down to in-frame rearrangements. Part of the clones is not present; checked against another copy, under half of the missing clones reflect an unresolved V gene, and the others are unexplained. Recorded for this sample are some 29,000 clones; around three quarters of them occurred a single time. The ten largest clonotypes hold 30% to 45% of the sample. Sequences were obtained from peripheral blood. The receptor source for this set is a man in his sixties or seventies with acute or convalescent COVID-19.

The chain carries TRBV6-5 and TRBJ1-4, with D unclear. V dropped 6 bases and J dropped 4 bases, with 15 bases sitting between them. This CDR3 is built from 15 residues. Germline assignment: CDR1 MNHEY and CDR2 SVGAGI. In nucleotides, the CDR3 is TGTGCCAGCAGAAAGGGAGGGTCGTATAATGAAAAACTGTTTTTT. Its translation: CASRKGGSYNEKLFF.

In its sample, this clone was seen many times. The chain links TRBV27 to TRBJ1-5; possibly TRBD1 for D (5 bases). V was shortened by 9 bases and J by 2 bases, with 17 bases between the two germline ends. The CDR3 spans 15 residues. CDR1 and CDR2 (germline): MNHEY, SMNVEV (reference sequence). The DNA of the CDR3 is TGTGCCAGTGGTCGTGGGGCTGTCGGCAATCAGCCCCAGCATTTT. Translating gives CASGRGAVGNQPQHF.

The J gene is TRBJ2-2, the V gene TRBV5-1; a weak D match, TRBD1 (6 bases). The V end lost 0 bases, the J end lost 5 bases, and 14 bases lay between the germline ends. Per the germline V gene, CDR1 is SGHRS and CDR2 is YFSETQ. This CDR3 is 16 amino acids long. DNA for the CDR3: TGCGCCAGCAGCTTGGCCGCAGGGGTGAAAACCGGGGAGCTGTTTTTT. This encodes CASSLAAGVKTGELFF. The full variable domain, completed using reference TRBV5-1 and TRBJ2-2, is KAGVTQTPRYLIKTRGQQVTLSCSPISGHRSVSWYQQTPGQGLQFLFEYFSETQRNKGNFPGRFSGRQFSNSRSEMNVSTLELGDSALYLCASSLAAGVKTGELFFGEGSRLTVL.

This clone was seen a single time. The chain is built from TRBV11-2 and TRBJ2-1; 9 bases match TRBD1. This CDR3 has 17 residues. Germline values: CDR1 SGHAT, CDR2 FQNNGV. The junction had 10 bases not matched to a gene; V was cut back by 5 bases and J by 2 bases. The CDR3, as DNA: TGTGCCAGCAGCCCGGACAGGGGCGCCGCCCCCTACAATGAGCAGTTCTTC. This codes for CASSPDRGAAPYNEQFF.

The V and J genes are TRBV10-3 and TRBJ1-2; 7 bases are a match to TRBD1. Looked up from germline, CDR1 is ENHRY and CDR2 is SYGVKD. The ends lost 2 bases at V and 3 bases at J; junction bases unmatched: 0. This CDR3 contains 13 residues. The CDR3 sequence is CAISEGQDYGYTF. The CDR3 DNA reads TGTGCCATCAGTGAGGGACAGGACTATGGCTACACCTTC.

J is TRBJ2-7 and V is TRBV6-2 or TRBV6-3, with 8 bases aligning to TRBD1. Germline CDR1 MNHEY, CDR2 SVGEGT. The junction had 6 bases not matched to a gene; V was cut back by 5 bases and J by 6 bases. This CDR3 comprises 13 residues. The DNA of the CDR3 is TGTGCCAGCAGTCAATGGACAGGGAGCGAGCAGTACTTC. Protein product: CASSQWTGSEQYF.

The CDR3 nucleotides are TGTGCCAGCAGCTTAGACAGGGGGGCCTACAATGAGCAGTTCTTC. Encoded protein: CASSLDRGAYNEQFF. This chain uses TRBV7-9 with TRBJ2-1; 8 bases map to TRBD1. The CDR3 consists of 15 residues. Germline CDR1 reads SEHNR; CDR2 reads FQNEAQ (reference sequence). The V and J ends lost 1 base and 2 bases, in that order; junction bases with no gene match: 1.

The V and J genes are TRBV9 and TRBJ1-5; D not resolved. The germline gives CDR1 SGDLS, CDR2 YYNGEE. V was pared by 0 bases and J by 3 bases, with 16 bases between. The CDR3 length is 17 residues. The CDR3: CASSVVGSWGSNQPQHF. The DNA for the CDR3 is TGTGCCAGCAGCGTAGTCGGGAGTTGGGGATCCAATCAGCCCCAGCATTTT.

The chain has TRBV5-1 and TRBJ2-2; 10 positions match TRBD1. With 1 base clipped from V and 4 bases from J, the junction kept 7 bases outside the gene matches. Looked up from germline, CDR1 is SGHRS and CDR2 is YFSETQ. The CDR3 contains 17 residues. The CDR3 spells CASSLSVTGGPTGELFF. The CDR3 nucleotides read TGCGCCAGCAGCTTGAGCGTGACAGGGGGCCCCACCGGGGAGCTGTTTTTT.

V and J are TRBV7-9 and TRBJ2-7; 8 bases are shared with TRBD2. From germline, CDR1 is SEHNR and CDR2 FQNEAQ (reference sequence). Trimming at V came to 5 bases and at J to 4 bases, leaving 10 bases not matched to a gene. The CDR3 totals 15 residues. CDR3 sequence reads: CASSPHPAGVYEQYF. CDR3 DNA: TGTGCCAGCAGCCCCCACCCAGCGGGGGTGTACGAGCAGTACTTC.

This clone was counted a single time. The genes are TRBV24-1 and TRBJ1-1, with 8 bases matching TRBD1. CDR3 length: 13 amino acids. V shed 4 bases and J 10 bases; nucleotides not matched to a gene: 7. CDR1 and CDR2 from the germline V gene are KGHDR and SFDVKD. CDR3 coding DNA: TGTGCCACCAGTGACCACGGACAGGGAAGAGCTTTCTTT. This gives the protein CATSDHGQGRAFF.

The chain has TRBV6-4 and TRBJ1-1; D unclear. CDR3 length equals 13 residues. Per germline, CDR1 MRHNA and CDR2 SNTAGT. The V and J ends lost 5 bases and 3 bases respectively, with 10 bases between them. The CDR3 loop is CASSLGSDTEAFF. The CDR3 bases are TGTGCCAGCAGTCTCGGGTCGGACACTGAAGCTTTCTTT.

This clone was recorded a few times. The chain joins TRBV13 to TRBJ1-6; 7 nucleotides agree with TRBD1. Per the germline V gene, CDR1 is PRHDT and CDR2 is FYEKMQ (reference sequence). This CDR3 has 14 residues. Unmatched junction bases numbered 5, after V lost 6 bases and J lost 6 bases. This CDR3 is CASRKGQSNSPLHF. DNA of the CDR3: TGTGCCAGCAGGAAGGGACAGTCTAATTCACCCCTCCACTTT.

The chain carries TRBV7-8 and TRBJ2-7; 7 bases are shared with TRBD1. Germline CDR1 is SGHVS and CDR2 is FQNEAQ. The CDR3 is made up of 14 amino acids. V trimming: 10 bases; J trimming: 1 base; junction bases outside the gene matches: 10. The CDR3 loop is CAISRDSGSYEQYF. CDR3 DNA: TGTGCCATAAGCCGGGACAGCGGATCCTACGAGCAGTACTTC.

The chain recombines TRBV7-8 with TRBJ2-1, with D possibly matching TRBD1 (6 bases). The length of the CDR3 is 13 residues. V lost 5 bases and J 10 bases, leaving 15 bases between the germline ends. The germline V gene has CDR1 SGHVS and CDR2 FQNEAQ. DNA of the CDR3: TGTGCCAGCAGCCGGACAGACCACCTCGAGCAGTTCTTC. Its protein is CASSRTDHLEQFF.

The genes are TRBV27 and TRBJ1-1; tentatively, D is TRBD1 (6 bases). Germline values: CDR1 MNHEY, CDR2 SMNVEV (reference sequence). The CDR3 loop spans 13 amino acids. Trimming removed 3 bases from V and 4 bases from J, with 9 bases in between. CDR3 nucleotides: TGTGCCAGCAGTTTCAGGGGTGGCACTGAAGCTTTCTTT. Residues: CASSFRGGTEAFF.

The chain links TRBV2 to TRBJ1-6; D perhaps matches TRBD1 (6 bases). Germline-derived CDR1 and CDR2 are SNHLY and FYNNEI. This CDR3 comprises 14 residues. The V end lost 5 bases, the J end lost 8 bases, and 13 bases lay between the germline ends. CDR3 sequence: CASSPQGGHSPLHF. The CDR3 coding sequence is TGTGCCAGCAGTCCACAGGGCGGGCATTCACCCCTCCACTTT. Full variable domain (outside the CDR3, taken from reference TRBV2 and TRBJ1-6): EPEVTQTPSHQVTQMGQEVILRCVPISNHLYFYWYRQILGQKVEFLVSFYNNEISEKSEIFDDQFSVERPDGSNFTLKIRSTKLEDSAMYFCASSPQGGHSPLHFGNGTRLTVT.

This chain connects TRBV7-2 to TRBJ2-4; 8 bases agree with TRBD2. CDR3 length: 18 amino acids. V shed 5 bases and J 0 bases; nucleotides not matched to a gene: 12. Germline CDR1 is SGHTA and CDR2 is FQGNSA. The CDR3 coding sequence is TGTGCCAGCAGCGTCCGGGATGGAGCGGGAGTAGCCAAAAACATTCAGTACTTC. This sequence encodes CASSVRDGAGVAKNIQYF. The full variable domain, completed using reference TRBV7-2 and TRBJ2-4, is GAGVSQSPSNKVTEKGKDVELRCDPISGHTALYWYRQSLGQGLEFLIYFQGNSAPDKSGLPSDRFSAERTGGSVSTLTIQRTQQEDSAVYLCASSVRDGAGVAKNIQYFGAGTRLSVL.

The chain has TRBV28 and TRBJ2-5, with 9 bases identical to TRBD1. The V segment lost 3 bases and the J segment 5 bases; nucleotides outside the gene matches: 16. Germline V lookup: CDR1 MDHEN, CDR2 SYDVKM. This CDR3 comprises 18 residues. The CDR3 loop is CASSLGQGRAWDGETQYF. The CDR3 DNA is TGTGCCAGCAGTTTGGGACAGGGTCGAGCCTGGGACGGGGAGACCCAGTACTTC.

The chain employs TRBV28 and TRBJ2-6, with a tentative D call TRBD1 (5 bases). This CDR3 has 15 amino acids. The germline V and J ends were trimmed by 5 bases and 4 bases, with 12 bases remaining between them. Germline-derived CDR1 and CDR2 are MDHEN and SYDVKM. The CDR3: CASSPQGNGANVLTF. The CDR3 coding sequence is TGTGCCAGCAGTCCCCAGGGTAACGGGGCCAACGTCCTGACTTTC.

J is TRBJ1-4 and V is TRBV19; TRBD1 aligns across 8 bases. J gave up 7 bases and V 5 bases, and 6 bases lay outside the gene matches. The CDR3 totals 14 residues. Germline CDR1 and CDR2: LNHDA and SQIVND (reference sequence). The CDR3 nucleotides are TGTGCCAGTAGTGACAGGGGAGTAAGTGAAAAACTGTTTTTT. It yields the protein CASSDRGVSEKLFF.

There are a few counts of this clone. CDR3 residues: CASSYLAGTNYGYTF. In DNA, the CDR3 is TGTGCCAGCAGTTACTTGGCAGGGACTAACTATGGCTACACCTTC. The chain joins TRBV6-6 to TRBJ1-2, with D perhaps TRBD1 (5 bases). Trimming left V 1 base short and J 0 bases short, with 9 bases between. The CDR3 length is 15 residues. Per the germline V gene, CDR1 is MNHNY and CDR2 is SVGAGI (reference sequence).

J is TRBJ1-2 and V is TRBV3-1 (or the pseudogene TRBV3-2); no clear D gene. Trimming removed 2 bases at V and 6 bases at J, with 16 bases between. This CDR3 is 15 amino acids long. Germline-derived CDR1 and CDR2 are LGHDT and YNNKEL (reference sequence). This CDR3 reads CASSQITSGFHGYTF. The CDR3 DNA sequence: TGTGCCAGCAGCCAAATTACCTCGGGTTTCCATGGCTACACCTTC.

This sequence joins TRBV6-2 or TRBV6-3 and TRBJ2-7; D unresolved. This CDR3 is 13 amino acids long. Trimming removed 2 bases from V and 4 bases from J, with 9 bases in between. The germline V gene has CDR1 MNHEY and CDR2 SVGEGT. The CDR3 nucleotides are TGTGCCAGCAGTTACCGCCAGATATACGAGCAGTACTTC. This encodes CASSYRQIYEQYF.

The V gene is TRBV11-2, the J gene TRBJ2-5, with D perhaps TRBD1 (5 bases). The CDR3 covers 16 residues. The V gene lost 5 bases and the J gene lost 5 bases, with 21 bases spanning the gap. Germline CDR1 SGHAT, CDR2 FQNNGV. The CDR3 protein is CASSSQGGLVFETQYF. CDR3 nucleotide sequence: TGTGCCAGCAGCAGCCAGGGTGGTCTGGTTTTTGAGACCCAGTACTTC.

The V and J genes are TRBV3-1 (or the pseudogene TRBV3-2) and TRBJ2-7; tentatively, D is TRBD2 (6 bases). Germline V lookup: CDR1 LGHDT, CDR2 YNNKEL (reference sequence). V lost 2 bases to trimming and J lost 7 bases, with 21 bases between them. The CDR3 runs to 16 residues. The CDR3 DNA sequence: TGTGCCAGCAGCCAACTACCGGAGGGCAGCAGAGATGAGCAGTACTTC. This sequence encodes CASSQLPEGSRDEQYF.

This clone was recorded many times. The J gene is TRBJ1-1, the V gene TRBV28; the D gene is possibly TRBD1 (5 bases). The ends were cut back, 6 bases at V and 2 bases at J, with 10 bases in the middle. CDR3 length equals 13 residues. CDR1 MDHEN and CDR2 SYDVKM come from the germline V gene. DNA for the CDR3: TGTGCCAGCAGGCAACAGGTTAACACTGAAGCTTTCTTT. This translates into CASRQQVNTEAFF.

This clone was counted once. The V gene is TRBV9, the J gene TRBJ1-1; a possible D gene is TRBD1 (5 bases). The CDR3 totals 13 residues. Germline assignment: CDR1 SGDLS and CDR2 YYNGEE. Trimming pared 2 bases from V and 1 base from J, leaving 6 bases between. The CDR3 DNA reads TGTGCCAGCAGCGTTCAGGGGAACACTGAAGCTTTCTTT. Translated: CASSVQGNTEAFF.

This sequence joins TRBV4-3 and TRBJ1-2; 11 bases align to TRBD1. This CDR3 spans 15 amino acids. V shed 0 bases and J 8 bases; nucleotides not matched to a gene: 5. Germline CDR1 reads LGHNA; CDR2 reads YSLEER. The CDR3: CASSQDGQGARGYTF. The CDR3 DNA reads TGCGCCAGCAGCCAAGACGGACAGGGGGCGCGGGGCTACACCTTC.

This rearrangement joins TRBV19 to TRBJ2-1; 14 bases fit TRBD2. After removal of 7 bases from V and 7 bases from J, the junction contained 6 bases not matched to a gene. Germline V lookup: CDR1 LNHDA, CDR2 SQIVND (reference sequence). This CDR3 spans 15 amino acids. The DNA for the CDR3 is TGTGCCAGTAAACAGGGACTAGCGGGAGATAATGAGCAGTTCTTC. Translating gives CASKQGLAGDNEQFF.

The chain carries TRBV10-3 and TRBJ2-5, with D possibly being TRBD2 (6 bases). Trimming removed 4 bases at V and 3 bases at J, with 21 bases between. Germline loops: CDR1 ENHRY, CDR2 SYGVKD. This CDR3 contains 17 residues. The DNA of the CDR3 is TGTGCCATCAGTGGCCCTCCCGCTGGAGGAGGGGAAGAGACCCAGTACTTC. Translating it yields CAISGPPAGGGEETQYF.